This T cell receptor beta chain was found in a study of CD8+CD57+ T cells in acquired aplastic anemia. About this clonotype itself: A much more abundant neighbour one base away suggests this may be a read error.

Sequencing involved patients with CD8+CD57+ cell expansion previously shown by flow cytometry. The CDR3 has 14 amino acids. Germline CDR1 and CDR2: SGHRS and YFSETQ. CDR3 and TCR beta VDJ profiling relied on genomic DNA as the template. A single record per CDR3 protein comes from TCRdb applying MiXCR to the reads. The sample yields 150,000 to 200,000 distinct CDR3 sequences, about 50% seen once. The sequencing input was sorted CD4+, CD8+, or CD8+CD57+ T cells (not recorded which) from PBMCs. The J gene is TRBJ2-2, the V gene TRBV5-1, with D perhaps matching TRBD1 or TRBD2 (5 bases each). The source of this sequence is a human donor with aplastic anemia. The CDR3 spells CASSFEGTPGELLF. DNA for the CDR3: TGCGCCAGCAGCTTTGAGGGGACCCCCGGGGAGCTGCTTTTT.